This T cell receptor beta chain was observed in a study of radiation and T cells in renal cell carcinoma. Study-wide results and limits: From baseline, blood top tumor clonotypes peaked at 2 weeks post-radiation. Pretreatment tumor biopsies were lacking, so baseline clonotypes are unknown.

Using immunoSEQ multiplex PCR, the repertoire was profiled, and TCRdb retains in-frame clones only, with some absent. This sample has about 49,000 clones, with roughly four fifths found just once. Time point indicated: baseline pretreatment blood. The treatment was: 15 Gy SBRT to primary tumor, nephrectomy 4 weeks later. Radiation-treated patients gave blood at baseline, week 2 and week 4. The patient's renal cell carcinoma had clear cell pathology. CDR3 length equals 13 residues. With 4 bases removed from V and 5 bases from J, the gap between germline ends came to 12 bases. Germline loops: CDR1 SGHRS, CDR2 YFSETQ. A word on this clone: The antigen remains undetermined.

This sequence originates from a woman in her 70s with renal cell carcinoma. The specimen comprised blood, sampled from a patient whose treatment included radiotherapy and nephrectomy. The rearrangement uses TRBV5-1 and TRBJ2-5, with no clear D. The CDR3 sequence: CASSTRSYETQYF. The CDR3 DNA sequence: TGCGCCAGCAGCACCAGATCCTACGAGACCCAGTACTTC.